Shown below are 5 T cell receptor beta chains from a single sample sequenced in a study of control samples from healthy donors and cancer patients. Some clones are missing from TCRdb's copy, which holds only in-frame ones; the method was immunoSEQ multiplex PCR. The sample has some 120,000 clones, around 90% seen once. What was sequenced was blood. These receptors came from a man aged 18 to 29 in good health.

This clone appeared a single time. V gene TRBV7-2 combines with J gene TRBJ1-1, with TRBD1 identical over 9 bases. Germline CDR1 and CDR2: SGHTA and FQGNSA. This CDR3 has 15 amino acids. The trim removed 4 bases at V and 11 bases at J, leaving 14 bases unmatched. In nucleotides, the CDR3 is TGTGCCAGCAGCTCTAACCGGGACAGGGCTGTGAAGGCTTTCTTT. Protein sequence: CASSSNRDRAVKAFF.

The V and J genes are TRBV30 and TRBJ1-6; tentatively, D is TRBD1 (5 bases). Germline CDR1 is GTSNPN and CDR2 is SVGIG (reference sequence). V was pared by 3 bases and J by 10 bases, with 16 bases between. The CDR3 has 14 residues. The CDR3 is CAWRVMGYRSPLHF. The CDR3 DNA sequence: TGTGCCTGGAGGGTTATGGGGTACAGGTCACCCCTCCACTTT.

The rearrangement joins TRBV6-5 to TRBJ1-1; tentative D call: TRBD1 (6 bases). The CDR3 is made up of 14 amino acids. The V gene's germline CDR1 is MNHEY and CDR2 SVGAGI. Trimming removed 6 bases at V and 1 base at J, with 12 bases between. Here the CDR3 reads CASRPGHTNTEAFF. CDR3 coding DNA: TGTGCCAGCAGGCCGGGACACACGAACACTGAAGCTTTCTTT.

V is TRBV10-1 and J is TRBJ2-2; D remains unclear. The V gene's germline CDR1 is WNHNN and CDR2 SYGVQD (reference sequence). The CDR3 loop spans 16 amino acids. V was cut by 6 bases and J by 6 bases, with 20 bases left in between. This chain's CDR3 is CASSQTAPGRSGELFF. CDR3 sequence (DNA): TGCGCCAGCAGCCAAACGGCCCCTGGACGTTCCGGGGAGCTGTTTTTT.

The chain employs TRBV20-1 and TRBJ2-5, with D perhaps being TRBD1 or TRBD2 (5 bases each). Trimming cost V 6 bases and J 4 bases, with 21 bases left between them. The V gene's germline CDR1 is DFQATT and CDR2 SNEGSKA (reference sequence). The CDR3 spans 15 residues. The DNA of the CDR3 is TGCAGTGCGAGTGCGCGACAGCGGCCTCTAGAGACCCAGTACTTC. Protein product: CSASARQRPLETQYF.